Below, 15 T cell receptor beta chains from the same sample are listed, as sequenced in a study of blood T cell repertoires in COVID-19. Profiling relied on immunoSEQ multiplex PCR, and the TCRdb table lists in-frame clones only, not all of them. The table lists 400,000 or so clones, over 75% of them singletons. Sequencing was performed on peripheral blood. The receptors were sampled from a woman in her thirties or forties with COVID-19, enrolled during active disease.

The genes are TRBV29-1 and TRBJ1-1, with a possible D match to TRBD1 (6 bases). V was cut by 7 bases and J by 2 bases, with 14 bases left in between. This CDR3 is 13 amino acids long. Germline V CDR1 and CDR2: SQVTM, ANQGSEA. The CDR3 sequence is CSGADRPNTEAFF. The DNA for the CDR3 is TGCAGCGGTGCCGACAGGCCTAACACTGAAGCTTTCTTT.

This clone was picked up one time. The V gene is TRBV6-5, the J gene TRBJ2-3, with unresolved D. The CDR3 consists of 15 residues. Between the trimmed V and J ends, which lost 2 bases and 1 base, there was a span of 10 bases. Germline V lookup: CDR1 MNHEY, CDR2 SVGAGI. This CDR3 reads CASSYRSPGTDTQYF. The CDR3, as DNA: TGTGCCAGCAGTTACCGATCCCCGGGCACAGATACGCAGTATTTT.

The chain recombines TRBV28 with TRBJ1-5; TRBD1 aligns across 10 bases. Germline assignment: CDR1 MDHEN and CDR2 SYDVKM. The CDR3 extends over 14 amino acids. J lost 6 bases, V lost 5 bases, and 4 bases had no gene match. This CDR3 is CASSPGTGVQPQHF. Written as DNA, the CDR3 is TGTGCCAGCAGTCCGGGGACAGGGGTTCAGCCCCAGCATTTT.

The chain has TRBV9 and TRBJ2-1, with D possibly being TRBD2 (6 bases). CDR3 length: 15 residues. V was clipped by 3 bases and J by 6 bases, with 16 bases between them. Germline V gene lookup returns CDR1 SGDLS and CDR2 YYNGEE. CDR3 in amino acids: CASSAQGGVLNEQFF. The CDR3 region has the DNA TGTGCCAGCAGCGCTCAGGGAGGTGTCCTCAATGAGCAGTTCTTC.

The chain combines TRBV2 with TRBJ2-7; a weak D match, TRBD1 (6 bases). CDR1 and CDR2 (germline): SNHLY, FYNNEI. The CDR3 has 13 residues. Here the CDR3 DNA reads TGTGCCAGCAGTGAAGGGGGACAAGGAAGGGTCGGGGTC. This sequence encodes CASSEGGQGRVGV.

This chain uses TRBV19 with TRBJ2-7, with TRBD1 matching 7 bases. The V and J ends lost 3 bases and 0 bases, in that order; junction bases with no gene match: 5. Germline V gene sequence: CDR1 LNHDA, CDR2 SQIVND (reference sequence). This CDR3 is 15 amino acids long. CDR3 sequence reads: CASSILPGGSYEQYF. The CDR3, as DNA: TGTGCCAGTAGTATTCTCCCAGGGGGCTCCTACGAGCAGTACTTC.

The chain combines TRBV6-2 or TRBV6-3 with TRBJ2-1, with 7 bases identical to TRBD2. Germline V gene data show CDR1 as MNHEY and CDR2 as SVGEGT. The CDR3 is made up of 17 amino acids. Losses at the gene ends were 2 bases for V and 3 bases for J; bases not matched to a gene: 10. Here the CDR3 reads CASSYAHRDYLYNEQFF. The CDR3, as DNA: TGTGCCAGCAGTTACGCCCACCGGGACTACCTCTACAATGAGCAGTTCTTC.

This chain links TRBV6-2 or TRBV6-3 with TRBJ2-3, with 8 bases aligning to TRBD1. There are 16 residues in the CDR3. The J segment lost 7 bases and the V segment lost 5 bases, leaving 14 bases of the junction unmatched. Germline loops: CDR1 MNHEY, CDR2 SVGEGT. The CDR3: CASSTDRGWLRNTQYF. CDR3 sequence (DNA): TGTGCCAGCAGTACCGACAGGGGTTGGTTGAGGAATACGCAGTATTTT.

The chain links TRBV11-2 to TRBJ1-1; 8 bases match TRBD1. This CDR3 comprises 19 residues. With 2 bases clipped from V and 0 bases from J, the junction kept 14 bases outside the gene matches. Germline values: CDR1 SGHAT, CDR2 FQNNGV. CDR3 DNA: TGTGCCAGCAGCTTACGGAGCAGGCAGGGGGCGAAAATGAACACTGAAGCTTTCTTT. This encodes CASSLRSRQGAKMNTEAFF.

The CDR3 DNA follows: TGTGCCAGCAGTGTATTCGGCAGGGGCAATGAGCAGTTCTTC. This codes for CASSVFGRGNEQFF. V and J are TRBV6-4 and TRBJ2-1, with D possibly matching TRBD1 (6 bases). Germline V gene lookup returns CDR1 MRHNA and CDR2 SNTAGT. Trimming left V 4 bases short and J 6 bases short, with 13 bases between. The CDR3 extends over 14 amino acids.

The chain joins TRBV19 to TRBJ2-3, with D unresolved. The CDR3 has 15 amino acids. The germline V gene has CDR1 LNHDA and CDR2 SQIVND (reference sequence). The V end was cut by 5 bases, the J end by 0 bases, with 12 bases between. The CDR3, as DNA: TGTGCCAGTAGTCCGTCCTGGCCTAGCACAGATACGCAGTATTTT. It translates to CASSPSWPSTDTQYF.

V gene TRBV5-1 combines with J gene TRBJ1-6, with 11 bases matching TRBD1. There are 16 residues in the CDR3. V gave up 4 bases and J gave up 6 bases; unmatched junction bases: 6. From germline, CDR1 is SGHRS and CDR2 YFSETQ. DNA of the CDR3: TGCGCCAGCAGCCCCGGACAGGGGGCTTCTAATTCACCCCTCCACTTT. Its translation is CASSPGQGASNSPLHF.

The chain recombines TRBV10-3 with TRBJ1-1, with 8 bases lining up with TRBD1. CDR3 length: 15 residues. Losses at the gene ends were 2 bases for V and 5 bases for J; bases not matched to a gene: 7. Germline CDR1 reads ENHRY; CDR2 reads SYGVKD. CDR3 DNA sequence: TGTGCCATCAGTGAGGCAGGGGGCGCGAGGACTGAAGCTTTCTTT. Residues: CAISEAGGARTEAFF.

The chain couples TRBV30 to TRBJ2-7; D ambiguous. Trimming pared 4 bases from V and 1 base from J, leaving 8 bases between. The CDR3 runs 12 residues. Per the germline V gene, CDR1 is GTSNPN and CDR2 is SVGIG (reference sequence). CDR3 sequence reads: CAWTAGSYEQYF. CDR3 coding DNA: TGTGCCTGGACGGCAGGATCCTACGAGCAGTACTTC.

The gene calls are TRBV27 and TRBJ1-1; D gene ambiguous. CDR1 MNHEY and CDR2 SMNVEV come from the germline V gene (reference sequence). There are 14 residues in the CDR3. V was shortened by 5 bases and J by 2 bases, with 12 bases between the two germline ends. The CDR3 protein is CASSRPGANTEAFF. As DNA, the CDR3 is TGTGCCAGCAGTCGCCCAGGCGCCAACACTGAAGCTTTCTTT.